Following are 13 T cell receptor beta chains from one sample sequenced in a study of T cell responses to AZD1222 COVID-19 vaccine. Profiled with immunoSEQ multiplex PCR; TCRdb holds only in-frame clones, not every one. This sample has 160,000 or so clones, with around nine tenths found just once. The sequenced sample was peripheral blood, obtained on day 0 of AZD1222 vaccination. The receptors shown here come from an adult in good health.

The rearrangement links TRBV2 to TRBJ2-1; 14 nucleotides line up with TRBD2. V shed 7 bases and J 3 bases; nucleotides not matched to a gene: 8. The germline V gene encodes CDR1 SNHLY and CDR2 FYNNEI. This CDR3 spans 17 amino acids. The CDR3 nucleotides read TGTGCCAGCACCTTTTCGGGACTAGCGGGAGTCTACAATGAGCAGTTCTTC. Amino acids: CASTFSGLAGVYNEQFF.

The chain recombines TRBV7-8 with TRBJ1-6, with 9 positions matching TRBD1. This CDR3 has 16 residues. Germline trimming cut 5 bases from V and 9 bases from J; bases unmatched to any gene: 11. Germline-derived CDR1 and CDR2 are SGHVS and FQNEAQ. In DNA, the CDR3 is TGTGCCAGCAGCCTGGGGACAGGGAACCTTCCTTCACCCCTCCACTTT. Residues: CASSLGTGNLPSPLHF.

The chain is built from TRBV3-1 (or the pseudogene TRBV3-2) and TRBJ2-1; 13 positions agree with TRBD2. Germline values: CDR1 LGHDT, CDR2 YNNKEL (reference sequence). The CDR3 totals 16 residues. J lost 10 bases, V lost 1 base, and 7 bases had no gene match. CDR3 protein: CASSQGGTSGIREQFF. The CDR3 DNA sequence: TGTGCCAGCAGCCAAGGGGGGACTAGCGGGATCAGGGAGCAGTTCTTC.

The chain uses TRBV4-2 and TRBJ1-6; a possible D gene is TRBD1 (5 bases). CDR3 size: 17 residues. The germline gives CDR1 LGHNA, CDR2 YNFKEQ. The V end was cut by 0 bases, the J end by 7 bases, with 16 bases between. The CDR3 sequence: CASSQELRGFRNSPLHF. The CDR3, as DNA: TGTGCCAGCAGCCAAGAGTTAAGGGGTTTTAGAAATTCACCCCTCCACTTT.

The chain uses TRBV9 and TRBJ2-1; 8 nucleotides match TRBD2. The V segment lost 0 bases and the J segment 6 bases; nucleotides outside the gene matches: 8. CDR1 is SGDLS, CDR2 YYNGEE, per germline. CDR3 length equals 16 residues. The DNA for the CDR3 is TGTGCCAGCAGCGTAGAAGGCGGGGGGCCCTTCAATGAGCAGTTCTTC. Translated: CASSVEGGGPFNEQFF.

The chain is built from TRBV27 and TRBJ1-1; tentatively, D is TRBD1 (6 bases). CDR1 is MNHEY and CDR2 is SMNVEV in the germline V gene (reference sequence). The V end was cut by 4 bases, the J end by 3 bases, with 12 bases between. The CDR3 is made up of 14 amino acids. Written as DNA, the CDR3 is TGTGCCAGCAGTTATCAGGGGACGTACACTGAAGCTTTCTTT. Translated, it gives CASSYQGTYTEAFF.

DNA of the CDR3: TGTGCCAGCAGCCCCGGGACAGAGAATGAAAAACTGTTTTTT. Amino acids: CASSPGTENEKLFF. This sequence joins TRBV5-4 and TRBJ1-4, with 7 bases that match TRBD1. Germline V lookup: CDR1 SGHNT, CDR2 YYREEE (reference sequence). The CDR3 is 14 residues long. V was pared by 4 bases and J by 5 bases, with 5 bases of the junction left unmatched.

This chain joins TRBV7-8 and TRBJ2-6, with D perhaps TRBD1 or TRBD2 (5 bases each). The V end was cut by 5 bases, the J end by 1 base, with 15 bases between. The length of the CDR3 is 17 residues. CDR1 is SGHVS and CDR2 is FQNEAQ in the germline V gene. CDR3 region: CASSLFGWGSGANVLTF. As DNA, the CDR3 is TGTGCCAGCAGCCTCTTCGGGTGGGGGTCTGGGGCCAACGTCCTGACTTTC.

This clone came up once. The rearrangement joins TRBV27 to TRBJ2-7; D is unresolved. The CDR3 consists of 15 residues. Between the trimmed V and J ends, which lost 3 bases and 6 bases, there was a span of 18 bases. From germline, CDR1 is MNHEY and CDR2 SMNVEV (reference sequence). The CDR3 bases are TGTGCCAGCAGTTTGCTGGCCGGTCCCGGCGGCGAGCAGTACTTC. Its protein is CASSLLAGPGGEQYF.

The V gene is TRBV29-1, the J gene TRBJ2-5; 12 bases line up with TRBD2. J lost 4 bases, V lost 3 bases, and 3 bases had no gene match. The CDR3 extends over 14 amino acids. Germline-derived CDR1 and CDR2 are SQVTM and ANQGSEA. CDR3 bases: TGCAGCGTTGACGCGACTAGCGGGAGAGAGACCCAGTACTTC. It translates to CSVDATSGRETQYF. Combining the CDR3 with reference TRBV29-1 and TRBJ2-5 gives the whole variable domain SAVISQKPSRDICQRGTSLTIQCQVDSQVTMMFWYRQQPGQSLTLIATANQGSEATYESGFVIDKFPISRPNLTFSTLTVSNMSPEDSSIYLCSVDATSGRETQYFGPGTRLLVL.

This chain joins TRBV7-9 and TRBJ1-1; D perhaps matches TRBD1 (5 bases). The germline V gene has CDR1 SEHNR and CDR2 FQNEAQ (reference sequence). V gave up 5 bases and J gave up 5 bases, with 12 bases separating them. CDR3 size: 13 residues. CDR3 nucleotides: TGTGCCAGCAGCCCGAGAGGGGTTACTGAAGCTTTCTTT. As protein: CASSPRGVTEAFF.

This clone turned up a few times. The J gene is TRBJ1-4, the V gene TRBV3-1 (or the pseudogene TRBV3-2); D is perhaps TRBD1 (5 bases). V lost 2 bases and J lost 6, with 13 bases in between. This CDR3 is built from 15 residues. Per germline, CDR1 LGHDT and CDR2 YNNKEL (reference sequence). CDR3 DNA sequence: TGTGCCAGCAGCCAAATGGCAGGGAGTGATGAAAAACTGTTTTTT. Amino acids: CASSQMAGSDEKLFF.

The chain links TRBV7-6 to TRBJ1-1; TRBD1 matches 7 bases. Germline CDR1 SGHVS, CDR2 FNYEAQ. The CDR3 is 16 residues long. With 1 base clipped from V and 3 bases from J, the junction kept 8 bases outside the gene matches. Here the CDR3 reads CASSLGELQGHTEAFF. The DNA for the CDR3 is TGTGCCAGCAGCTTAGGGGAATTACAGGGGCACACTGAAGCTTTCTTT.